This T cell receptor beta chain was recorded in a study of shared clonotypes between healthy human individuals. Overall study: The people who gave samples were two women and a few men aged 18 to 49. Per donor, three plates held CD4 naive cells, three held CD4 memory, two held CD8 naive and one held CD8 memory. Points from the study as a whole: A handful of donors showed sharing of around 5% of naive CD4 clonotypes.

V was pared by 1 base and J by 4 bases, with 17 bases between. The CDR3 sequence is 17 residues long. Germline V lookup: CDR1 LGHNA, CDR2 YSLEER. Data came from immunoSEQ multiplex PCR; TCRdb stores just in-frame clones and leaves some out. Of 950,000 to 1,100,000 clones detected, 60% to 80% appear once; the ten largest clones hold roughly 1.5%. Division of CD4+ cells produced a CD45RA+ naive subset and a CD45RA-negative memory subset. This clone has more than one count but fewer than ten. Its antigen remains unknown. This clonotype was obtained from a man aged 18 to 35 in good health. Sequenced input: memory CD4+ T cells sorted from blood. Noted subset: CD45RA-negative fraction. The rearrangement links TRBV4-3 to TRBJ1-3, with D unclear. The CDR3 coding sequence is TGCGCCAGCAGCCAAGTTTCAAACCCTTTGAAGGGAAACACCATATATTTT. This gives the protein CASSQVSNPLKGNTIYF.